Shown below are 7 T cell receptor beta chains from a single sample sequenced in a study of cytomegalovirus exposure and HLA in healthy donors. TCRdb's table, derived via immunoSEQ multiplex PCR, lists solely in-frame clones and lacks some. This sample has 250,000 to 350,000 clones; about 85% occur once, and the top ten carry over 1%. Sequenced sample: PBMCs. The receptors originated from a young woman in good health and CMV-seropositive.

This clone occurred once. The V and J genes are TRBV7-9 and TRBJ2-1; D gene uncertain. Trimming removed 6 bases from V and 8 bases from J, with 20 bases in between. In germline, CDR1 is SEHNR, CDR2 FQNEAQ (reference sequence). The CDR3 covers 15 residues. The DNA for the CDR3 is TGTGCCAGCAGGGATACGGCTACCTCCCGCGATGAGCAGTTCTTC. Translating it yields CASRDTATSRDEQFF.

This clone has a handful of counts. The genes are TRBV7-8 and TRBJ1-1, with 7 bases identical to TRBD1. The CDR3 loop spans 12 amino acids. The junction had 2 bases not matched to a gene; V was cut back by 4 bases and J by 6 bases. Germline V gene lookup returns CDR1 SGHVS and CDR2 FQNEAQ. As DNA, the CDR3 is TGTGCCAGCAGCTCTACAGGGGCTGAAGCTTTCTTT. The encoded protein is CASSSTGAEAFF.

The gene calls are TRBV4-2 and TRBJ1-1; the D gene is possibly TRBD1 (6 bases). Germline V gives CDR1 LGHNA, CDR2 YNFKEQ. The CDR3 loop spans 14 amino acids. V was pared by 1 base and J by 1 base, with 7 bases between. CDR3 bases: TGTGCCAGCAGCCAAGCGACAGGGAACACTGAAGCTTTCTTT. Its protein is CASSQATGNTEAFF.

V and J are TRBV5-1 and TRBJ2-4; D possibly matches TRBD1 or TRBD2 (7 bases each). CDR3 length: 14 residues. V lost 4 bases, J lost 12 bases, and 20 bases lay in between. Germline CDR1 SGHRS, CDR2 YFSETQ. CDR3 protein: CASSGEGSGTAQYF. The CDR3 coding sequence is TGCGCCAGCAGCGGGGAGGGCTCCGGGACAGCTCAGTACTTC.

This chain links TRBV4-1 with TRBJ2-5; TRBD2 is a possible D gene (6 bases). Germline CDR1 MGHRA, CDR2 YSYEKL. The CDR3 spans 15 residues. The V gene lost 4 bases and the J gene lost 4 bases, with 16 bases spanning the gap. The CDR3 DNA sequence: TGCGCCAGCAGCCTTCCGGGACTCTCAGGAGAGACCCAGTACTTC. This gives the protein CASSLPGLSGETQYF.

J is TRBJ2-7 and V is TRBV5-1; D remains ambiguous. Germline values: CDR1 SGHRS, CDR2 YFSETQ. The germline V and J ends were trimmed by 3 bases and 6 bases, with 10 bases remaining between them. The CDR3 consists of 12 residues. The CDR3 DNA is TGCGCCAGCAGCTCTCCGTCCGGCGAGCAGTACTTC. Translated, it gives CASSSPSGEQYF.

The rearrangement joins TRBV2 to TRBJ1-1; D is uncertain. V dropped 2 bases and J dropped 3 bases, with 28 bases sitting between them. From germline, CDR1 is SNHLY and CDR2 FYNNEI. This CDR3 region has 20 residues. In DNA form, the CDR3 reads TGTGCCAGCAGTGAATATGGCAGGATAAACGGAACACTGGGCGACACTGAAGCTTTCTTT. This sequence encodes CASSEYGRINGTLGDTEAFF.